This T cell receptor (beta chain) was documented in a study of T cell responses to AZD1222 COVID-19 vaccine. TCRdb's table, derived via immunoSEQ multiplex PCR, lists solely in-frame clones and lacks some. The table lists around 60,000 clones, roughly 90% of them singletons. Germline-derived CDR1 and CDR2 are SGHDT and YYEEEE. The CDR3 runs 16 residues. Trimming removed 3 bases from V and 1 base from J, with 14 bases in between. Comments on this clone: Its matching antigen is unknown.

Regarding the study as a whole: When two AZD1222 doses had been given, Spike-specific TCR breadth and depth rose. Donors were mostly white British, more females; clonal diversity possibly underestimated. Within unmutated variant regions lay the reported targets of nearly half of spike-specific TCRs. Sampled repertoires all dated from after the peak T cell response.

The chain carries TRBV5-6 and TRBJ1-5; D unresolved. Sequences were derived from peripheral blood, sampled on day 0 of AZD1222 vaccination. The receptor was derived from an adult in good health. The CDR3 DNA sequence: TGTGCCAGCAGCTACGGCGGAGCCGGGAGCAATCAGCCCCAGCATTTT. It translates to CASSYGGAGSNQPQHF.